A single sample gave rise to the 8 T cell receptor beta chains below, sequenced in a study of T-cell memory formation after mild COVID-19. TCRdb independently ran MiXCR on the 5' RACE reads; one entry per CDR3 protein. The profile shows 150,000 to 200,000 distinct CDR3 sequences, around a fifth of them singletons. Sample: PBMCs or a T cell subset sorted from them (not recorded which). Every receptor here comes from an adult woman who had mild COVID-19 (a few samples of this study predate the infection). Cell type and time point are not known.

This clonotype has only a few counts. The chain carries TRBV2 and TRBJ2-5; D is perhaps TRBD1 (6 bases). Per germline, CDR1 SNHLY and CDR2 FYNNEI. Trimming pared 2 bases from V and 2 bases from J, leaving 18 bases between. The CDR3 totals 17 residues. The CDR3 DNA sequence: TGTGCCAGCAGTGAAAGGGGCCAGGGAAGGGGGCAAGAGACCCAGTACTTC. It is translated as CASSERGQGRGQETQYF.

The rearrangement links TRBV9 to TRBJ2-1, with D possibly being TRBD2 (6 bases). This CDR3 has 14 residues. The germline gives CDR1 SGDLS, CDR2 YYNGEE. V lost 4 bases and J 9 bases, leaving 17 bases between the germline ends. The CDR3 here is CASSRDSGWGEQFF. CDR3 in DNA: TGTGCCAGCAGCCGGGACTCGGGGTGGGGTGAGCAGTTCTTC.

V and J are TRBV4-1 and TRBJ2-1, with D perhaps TRBD1 (6 bases). V lost 4 bases to trimming and J lost 5 bases, with 12 bases between them. Germline values: CDR1 MGHRA, CDR2 YSYEKL. The CDR3 extends over 14 amino acids. CDR3 loop: CASSPGALNNEQFF. As DNA, the CDR3 is TGCGCCAGCAGCCCAGGGGCACTAAACAATGAGCAGTTCTTC.

The chain employs TRBV24-1 and TRBJ1-1; D remains unclear. V was cut by 4 bases and J by 5 bases, with 10 bases left in between. CDR1 and CDR2 (germline): KGHDR, SFDVKD. The CDR3 loop spans 13 amino acids. The CDR3 spells CATSDQDATEAFF. The CDR3 DNA reads as TGTGCCACCAGTGACCAGGATGCGACTGAAGCTTTCTTT.

This clonotype has more than one count but fewer than ten. This chain links TRBV30 with TRBJ1-1; D is unclear. V was trimmed by 4 bases and J by 0 bases, leaving 9 bases between them. The CDR3 is made up of 13 amino acids. CDR1 and CDR2 from the germline V gene are GTSNPN and SVGIG (reference sequence). Written as DNA, the CDR3 is TGTGCCTGGACCATGGGGATGAACACTGAAGCTTTCTTT. The encoded protein is CAWTMGMNTEAFF.

The chain has TRBV12-3 or TRBV12-4 and TRBJ2-1; D call uncertain. The CDR3 has 12 residues. The V and J ends lost 5 bases and 7 bases respectively, with 9 bases between them. The CDR3 spells CASSQNENEQFF. The CDR3 DNA follows: TGTGCCAGCAGTCAGAACGAAAATGAGCAGTTCTTC.

There are a few counts of this clonotype. This sequence joins TRBV29-1 and TRBJ1-1; tentative D call: TRBD1 (5 bases). This CDR3 has 12 amino acids. Germline loops: CDR1 SQVTM, CDR2 ANQGSEA. V was cut by 7 bases and J by 4 bases, with 13 bases left in between. CDR3 amino acids: CSDRTGGTEAFF. CDR3 nucleotides: TGCAGCGACCGCACGGGGGGCACTGAAGCTTTCTTT. The full variable domain, in which reference TRBV29-1 and TRBJ1-1 provide the parts outside the CDR3, is SAVISQKPSRDICQRGTSLTIQCQVDSQVTMMFWYRQQPGQSLTLIATANQGSEATYESGFVIDKFPISRPNLTFSTLTVSNMSPEDSSIYLCSDRTGGTEAFFGQGTRLTVV.

The chain has TRBV5-1 and TRBJ2-3, with TRBD1 matching 8 bases. In germline, CDR1 is SGHRS, CDR2 YFSETQ. CDR3 length: 17 residues. V was clipped by 4 bases and J by 1 base; unmatched bases: 11. The CDR3 is CASSHLLTGAGTDTQYF. In DNA, the CDR3 is TGCGCCAGCAGCCATCTCTTGACAGGGGCGGGCACAGATACGCAGTATTTT.